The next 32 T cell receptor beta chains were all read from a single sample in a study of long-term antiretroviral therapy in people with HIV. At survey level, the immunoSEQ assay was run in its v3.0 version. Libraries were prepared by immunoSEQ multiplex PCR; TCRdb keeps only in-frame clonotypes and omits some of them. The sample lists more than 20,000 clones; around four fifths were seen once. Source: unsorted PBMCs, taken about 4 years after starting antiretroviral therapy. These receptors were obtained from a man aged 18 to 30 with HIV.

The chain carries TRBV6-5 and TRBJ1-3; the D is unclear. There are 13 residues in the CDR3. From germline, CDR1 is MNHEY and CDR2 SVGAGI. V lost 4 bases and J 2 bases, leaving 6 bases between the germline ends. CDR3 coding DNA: TGTGCCAGCAGTTCCAAGACTGGAAACACCATATATTTT. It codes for CASSSKTGNTIYF.

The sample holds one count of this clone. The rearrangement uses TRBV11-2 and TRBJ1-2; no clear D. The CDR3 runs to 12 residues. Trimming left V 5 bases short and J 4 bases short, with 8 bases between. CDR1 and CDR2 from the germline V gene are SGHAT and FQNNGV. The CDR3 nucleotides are TGTGCCAGCAGCCCCTCCCCCTATGGCTACACCTTC. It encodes CASSPSPYGYTF.

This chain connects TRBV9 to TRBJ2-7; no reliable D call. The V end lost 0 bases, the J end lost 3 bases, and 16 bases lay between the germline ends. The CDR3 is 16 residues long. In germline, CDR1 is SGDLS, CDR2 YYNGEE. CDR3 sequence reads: CASSVDSFNGFYEQYF. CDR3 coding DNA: TGTGCCAGCAGCGTAGATTCCTTTAATGGGTTCTACGAGCAGTACTTC.

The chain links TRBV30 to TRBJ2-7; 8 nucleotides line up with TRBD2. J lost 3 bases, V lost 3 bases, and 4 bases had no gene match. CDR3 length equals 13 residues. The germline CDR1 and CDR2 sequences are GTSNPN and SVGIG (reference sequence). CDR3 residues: CAWRGGGNYEQYF. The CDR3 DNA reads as TGTGCCTGGAGGGGCGGGGGGAACTACGAGCAGTACTTC.

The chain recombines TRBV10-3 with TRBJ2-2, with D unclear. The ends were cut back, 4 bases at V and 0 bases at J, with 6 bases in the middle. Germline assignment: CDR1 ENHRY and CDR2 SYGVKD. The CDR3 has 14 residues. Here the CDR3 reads CAISGTANTGELFF. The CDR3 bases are TGTGCCATCAGTGGGACGGCGAACACCGGGGAGCTGTTTTTT.

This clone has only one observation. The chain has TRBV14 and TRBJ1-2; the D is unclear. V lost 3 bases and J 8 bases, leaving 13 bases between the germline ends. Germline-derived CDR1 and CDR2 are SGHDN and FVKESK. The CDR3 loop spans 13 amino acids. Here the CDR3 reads CASSHQEVWGYTF. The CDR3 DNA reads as TGTGCCAGCAGCCATCAAGAGGTCTGGGGCTACACCTTC.

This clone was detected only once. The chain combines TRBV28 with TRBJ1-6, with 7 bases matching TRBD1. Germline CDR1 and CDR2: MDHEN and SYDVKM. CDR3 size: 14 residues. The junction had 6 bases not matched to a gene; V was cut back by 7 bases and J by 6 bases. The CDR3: CASKLGTANSPLHF. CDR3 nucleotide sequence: TGTGCCAGCAAGTTGGGGACAGCTAATTCACCCCTCCACTTT.

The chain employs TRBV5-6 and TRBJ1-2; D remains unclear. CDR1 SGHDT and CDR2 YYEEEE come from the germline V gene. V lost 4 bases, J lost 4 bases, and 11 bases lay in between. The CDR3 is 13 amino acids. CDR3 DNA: TGTGCCAGCAGCGTGCCTGACGGCTATGGCTACACCTTC. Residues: CASSVPDGYGYTF.

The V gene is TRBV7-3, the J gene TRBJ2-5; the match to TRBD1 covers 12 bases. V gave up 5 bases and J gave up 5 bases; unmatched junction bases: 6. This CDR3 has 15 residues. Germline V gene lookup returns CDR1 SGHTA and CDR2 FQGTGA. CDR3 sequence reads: CASSPGDRGLETQYF. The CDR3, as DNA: TGTGCCAGCAGCCCCGGGGACAGGGGGCTGGAGACCCAGTACTTC.

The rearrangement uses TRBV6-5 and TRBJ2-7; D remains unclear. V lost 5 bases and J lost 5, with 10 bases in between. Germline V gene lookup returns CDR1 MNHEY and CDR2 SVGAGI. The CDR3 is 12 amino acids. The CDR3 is CASSPSADEQYF. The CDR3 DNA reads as TGTGCCAGCAGTCCCTCGGCGGACGAGCAGTACTTC.

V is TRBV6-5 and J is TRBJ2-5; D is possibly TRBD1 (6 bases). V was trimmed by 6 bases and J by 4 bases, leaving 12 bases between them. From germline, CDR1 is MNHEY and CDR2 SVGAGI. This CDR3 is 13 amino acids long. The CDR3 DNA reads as TGTGCCAGCAGCAATTTAGGGGGAGAGACCCAGTACTTC. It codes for CASSNLGGETQYF.

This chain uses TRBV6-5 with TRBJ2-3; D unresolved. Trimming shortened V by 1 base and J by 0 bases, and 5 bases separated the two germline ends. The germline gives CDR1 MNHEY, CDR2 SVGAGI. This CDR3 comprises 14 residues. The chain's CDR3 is CASSYLTSTDTQYF. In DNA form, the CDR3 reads TGTGCCAGCAGTTACTTAACTAGCACAGATACGCAGTATTTT.

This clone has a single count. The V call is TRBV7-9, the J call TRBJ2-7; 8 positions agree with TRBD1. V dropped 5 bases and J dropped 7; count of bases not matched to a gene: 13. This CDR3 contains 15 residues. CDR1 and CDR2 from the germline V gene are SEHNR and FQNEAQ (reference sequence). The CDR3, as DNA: TGTGCCAGCAGCGGGACAGGACAATCCATAGGTGAGCAGTACTTC. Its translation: CASSGTGQSIGEQYF.

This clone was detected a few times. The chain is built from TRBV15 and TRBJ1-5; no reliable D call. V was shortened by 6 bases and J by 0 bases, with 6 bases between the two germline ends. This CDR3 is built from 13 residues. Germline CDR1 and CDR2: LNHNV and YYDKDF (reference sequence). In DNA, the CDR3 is TGTGCCACCAGACGGGATAGCAATCAGCCCCAGCATTTT. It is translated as CATRRDSNQPQHF.

CDR3 bases: TGTGCCAGCAGCTTAGGGGACAGGGTAGACACCGGGGAGCTGTTTTTT. This gives the protein CASSLGDRVDTGELFF. This chain joins TRBV11-3 and TRBJ2-2; 9 positions match TRBD1. V was clipped by 1 base and J by 3 bases; unmatched bases: 3. From germline, CDR1 is SGHNT and CDR2 YENEEA. CDR3 length: 16 amino acids. Full variable domain (missing parts from reference TRBV11-3 and TRBJ2-2): EAGVVQSPRYKIIEKKQPVAFWCNPISGHNTLYWYLQNLGQGPELLIRYENEEAVDDSQLPKDRFSAERLKGVDSTLKIQPAELGDSAVYLCASSLGDRVDTGELFFGEGSRLTVL.

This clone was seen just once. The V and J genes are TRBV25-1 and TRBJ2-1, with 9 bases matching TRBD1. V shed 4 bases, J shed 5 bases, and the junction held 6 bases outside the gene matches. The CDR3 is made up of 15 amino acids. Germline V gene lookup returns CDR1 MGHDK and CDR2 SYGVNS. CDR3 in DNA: TGTGCCAGCAGTGGGTGGACAGGGGACGACAATGAGCAGTTCTTC. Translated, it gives CASSGWTGDDNEQFF.

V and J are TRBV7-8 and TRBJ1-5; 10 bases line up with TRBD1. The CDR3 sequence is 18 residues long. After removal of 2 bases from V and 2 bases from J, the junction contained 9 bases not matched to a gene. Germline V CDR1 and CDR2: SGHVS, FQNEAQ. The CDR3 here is CASSLTWTGGVGNQPQHF. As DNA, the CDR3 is TGTGCCAGCAGCTTAACATGGACAGGGGGTGTTGGCAATCAGCCCCAGCATTTT.

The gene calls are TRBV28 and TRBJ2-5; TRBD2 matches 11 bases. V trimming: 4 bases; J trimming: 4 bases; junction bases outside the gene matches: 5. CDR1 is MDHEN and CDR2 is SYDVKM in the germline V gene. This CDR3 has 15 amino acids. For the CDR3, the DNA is TGTGCCAGCAGTTCGGGACTAGCGGAGGCAGAGACCCAGTACTTC. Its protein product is CASSSGLAEAETQYF.

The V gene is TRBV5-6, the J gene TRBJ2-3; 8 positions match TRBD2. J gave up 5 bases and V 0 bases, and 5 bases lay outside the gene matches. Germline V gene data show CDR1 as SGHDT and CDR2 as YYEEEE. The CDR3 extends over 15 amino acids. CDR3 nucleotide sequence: TGTGCCAGCAGCTTGGGTCCGGGGGGGCAAGATACGCAGTATTTT. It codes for CASSLGPGGQDTQYF. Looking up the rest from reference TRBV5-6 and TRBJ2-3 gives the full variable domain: DAGVTQSPTHLIKTRGQQVTLRCSPKSGHDTVSWYQQALGQGPQFIFQYYEEEERQRGNFPDRFSGHQFPNYSSELNVNALLLGDSALYLCASSLGPGGQDTQYFGPGTRLTVL.

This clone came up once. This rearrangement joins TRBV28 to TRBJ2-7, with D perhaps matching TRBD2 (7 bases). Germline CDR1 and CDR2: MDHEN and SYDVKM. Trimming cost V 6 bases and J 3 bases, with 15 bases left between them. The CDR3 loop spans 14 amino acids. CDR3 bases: TGTGCCAGCAGCCCGGGGGGCGGGGACTACGAGCAGTACGTC. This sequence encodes CASSPGGGDYEQYV.

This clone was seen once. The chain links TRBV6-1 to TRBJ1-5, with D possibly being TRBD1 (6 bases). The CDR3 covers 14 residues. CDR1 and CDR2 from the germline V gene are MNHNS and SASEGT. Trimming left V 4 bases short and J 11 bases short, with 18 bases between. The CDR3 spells CASSATRGHGTQHF. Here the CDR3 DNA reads TGTGCCAGCAGTGCGACCAGGGGCCACGGGACCCAGCATTTT.

DNA for the CDR3: TGTGCCAGCAGTGAAGAGCGTGGAAACACCATATATTTT. Protein sequence: CASSEERGNTIYF. The chain joins TRBV6-1 to TRBJ1-3; D gene unclear. Trimming removed 1 base from V and 3 bases from J, with 4 bases in between. In germline, CDR1 is MNHNS, CDR2 SASEGT. This CDR3 contains 13 residues.

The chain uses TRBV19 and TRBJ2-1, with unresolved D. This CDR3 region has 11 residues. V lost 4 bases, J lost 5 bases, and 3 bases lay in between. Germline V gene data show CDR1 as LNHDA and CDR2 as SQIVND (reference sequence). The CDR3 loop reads CASSTDNEQFF. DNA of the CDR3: TGTGCCAGTAGTACCGACAATGAGCAGTTCTTC.

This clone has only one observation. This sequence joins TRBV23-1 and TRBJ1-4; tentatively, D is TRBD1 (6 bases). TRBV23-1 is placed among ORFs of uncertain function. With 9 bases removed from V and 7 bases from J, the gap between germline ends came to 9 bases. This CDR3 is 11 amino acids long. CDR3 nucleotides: TGCGCCAGGACAGGAGTTGAAAAACTGTTTTTT. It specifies CARTGVEKLFF.

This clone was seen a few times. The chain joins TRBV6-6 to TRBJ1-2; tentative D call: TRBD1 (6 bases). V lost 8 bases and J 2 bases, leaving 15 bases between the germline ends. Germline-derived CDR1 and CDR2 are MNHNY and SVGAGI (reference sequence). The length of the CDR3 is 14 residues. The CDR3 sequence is CASYTTGSNYGYTF. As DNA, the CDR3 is TGTGCCAGCTACACTACAGGGAGCAACTATGGCTACACCTTC.

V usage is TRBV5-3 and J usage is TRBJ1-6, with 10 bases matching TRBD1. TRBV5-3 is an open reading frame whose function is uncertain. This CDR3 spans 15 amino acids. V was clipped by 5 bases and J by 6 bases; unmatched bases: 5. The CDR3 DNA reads TGTGCCAGAAGACGACAGGGGGCAAGTAATTCACCCCTCCACTTT. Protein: CARRRQGASNSPLHF.

The CDR3 nucleotides read TGTGCCAGCAACCCGCTGCCAGCTTTCGGAGAGCTGTTTTTT. It yields the protein CASNPLPAFGELFF. The rearrangement joins TRBV11-2 to TRBJ2-2; no clear D. The CDR3 contains 14 residues. V gave up 7 bases and J gave up 11 bases, with 20 bases separating them. Per the germline V gene, CDR1 is SGHAT and CDR2 is FQNNGV.

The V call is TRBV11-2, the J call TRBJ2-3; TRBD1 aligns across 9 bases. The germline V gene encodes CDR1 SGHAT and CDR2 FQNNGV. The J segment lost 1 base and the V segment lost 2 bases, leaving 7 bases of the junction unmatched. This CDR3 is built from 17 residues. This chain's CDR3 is CASSLRSWTGGTDTQYF. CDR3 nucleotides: TGTGCCAGCAGCTTAAGAAGCTGGACAGGGGGCACAGATACGCAGTATTTT.

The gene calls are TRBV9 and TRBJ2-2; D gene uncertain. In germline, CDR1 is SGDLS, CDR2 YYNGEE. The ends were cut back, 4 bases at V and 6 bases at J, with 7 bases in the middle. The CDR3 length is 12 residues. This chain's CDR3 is CASSSSAGELFF. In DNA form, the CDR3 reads TGTGCCAGCAGCTCTAGTGCCGGGGAGCTGTTTTTT.

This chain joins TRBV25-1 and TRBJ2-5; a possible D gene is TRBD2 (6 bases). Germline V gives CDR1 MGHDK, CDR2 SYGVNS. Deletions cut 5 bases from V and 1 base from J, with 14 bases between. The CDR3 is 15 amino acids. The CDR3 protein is CASSLWRGLQETQYF. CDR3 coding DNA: TGTGCCAGCAGTCTCTGGCGGGGCCTCCAAGAGACCCAGTACTTC.

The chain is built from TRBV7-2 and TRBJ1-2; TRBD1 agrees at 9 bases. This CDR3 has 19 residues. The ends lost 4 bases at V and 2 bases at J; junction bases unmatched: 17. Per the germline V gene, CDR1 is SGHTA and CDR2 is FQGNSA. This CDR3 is CASSSLLNLQGASNYGYTF. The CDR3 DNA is TGTGCCAGCAGCTCGTTACTGAATCTACAGGGGGCATCCAACTATGGCTACACCTTC.

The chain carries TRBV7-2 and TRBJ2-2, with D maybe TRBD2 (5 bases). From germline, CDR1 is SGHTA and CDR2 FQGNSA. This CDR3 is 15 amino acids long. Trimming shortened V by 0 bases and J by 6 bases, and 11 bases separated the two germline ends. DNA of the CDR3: TGTGCCAGCAGCTTAGCTGGACCTAGCCCCGGGGAGCTGTTTTTT. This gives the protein CASSLAGPSPGELFF.